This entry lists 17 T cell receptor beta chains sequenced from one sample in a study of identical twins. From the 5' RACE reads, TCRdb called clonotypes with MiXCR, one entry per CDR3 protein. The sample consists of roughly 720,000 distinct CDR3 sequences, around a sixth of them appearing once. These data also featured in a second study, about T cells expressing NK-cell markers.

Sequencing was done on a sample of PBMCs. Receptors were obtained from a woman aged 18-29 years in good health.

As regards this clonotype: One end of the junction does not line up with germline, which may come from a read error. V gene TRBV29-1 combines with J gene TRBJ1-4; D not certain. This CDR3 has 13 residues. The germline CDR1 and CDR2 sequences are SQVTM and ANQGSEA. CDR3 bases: TGCAGCGTTGAGAACAGAGCAAATGAAAAACTTTTTTTT. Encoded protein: CSVENRANEKLFF.

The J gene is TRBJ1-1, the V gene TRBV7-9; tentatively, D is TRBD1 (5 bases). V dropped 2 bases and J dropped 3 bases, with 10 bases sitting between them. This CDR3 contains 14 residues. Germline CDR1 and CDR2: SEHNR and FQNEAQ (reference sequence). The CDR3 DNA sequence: TGTGCCAGCAGCTTACAGGGTTGGGACACTGAAGCTTTCTTT. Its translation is CASSLQGWDTEAFF. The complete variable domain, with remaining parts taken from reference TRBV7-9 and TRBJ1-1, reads DTGVSQNPRHKITKRGQNVTFRCDPISEHNRLYWYRQTLGQGPEFLTYFQNEAQLEKSRLLSDRFSAERPKGSFSTLEIQRTEQGDSAMYLCASSLQGWDTEAFFGQGTRLTVV.

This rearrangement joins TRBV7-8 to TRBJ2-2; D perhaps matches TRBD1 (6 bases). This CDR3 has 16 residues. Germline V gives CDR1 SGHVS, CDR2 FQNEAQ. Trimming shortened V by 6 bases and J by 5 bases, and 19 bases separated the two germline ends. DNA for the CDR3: TGTGCCAGCAGTTACCGACAGGCGTCTGGGACCGGGGAGCTGTTTTTT. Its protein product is CASSYRQASGTGELFF. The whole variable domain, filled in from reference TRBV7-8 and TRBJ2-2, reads GAGVSQSPRYKVAKRGQDVALRCDPISGHVSLFWYQQALGQGPEFLTYFQNEAQLDKSGLPSDRFFAERPEGSVSTLKIQRTQQEDSAVYLCASSYRQASGTGELFFGEGSRLTVL.

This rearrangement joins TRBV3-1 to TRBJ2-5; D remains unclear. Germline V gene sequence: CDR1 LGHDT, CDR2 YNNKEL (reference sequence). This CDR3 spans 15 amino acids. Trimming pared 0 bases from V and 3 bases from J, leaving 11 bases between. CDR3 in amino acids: CASSQDLLTKETQYF. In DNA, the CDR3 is TGTGCCAGCAGCCAAGATCTTTTGACAAAAGAGACCCAGTACTTC.

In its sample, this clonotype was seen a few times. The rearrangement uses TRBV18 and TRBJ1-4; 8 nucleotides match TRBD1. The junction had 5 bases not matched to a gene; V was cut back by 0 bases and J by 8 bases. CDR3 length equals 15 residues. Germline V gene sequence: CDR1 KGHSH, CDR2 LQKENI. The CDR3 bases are TGTGCCAGCTCACCACCGGCAGGGGGCGGCGAAAAACTGTTTTTT. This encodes CASSPPAGGGEKLFF.

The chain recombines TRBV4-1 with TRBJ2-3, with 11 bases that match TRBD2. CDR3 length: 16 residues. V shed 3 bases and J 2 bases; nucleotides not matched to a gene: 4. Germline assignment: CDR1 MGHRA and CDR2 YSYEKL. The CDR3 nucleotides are TGCGCCAGCAGCCAGGCTAGCGGGAGGCCCACAGATACGCAGTATTTT. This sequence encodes CASSQASGRPTDTQYF.

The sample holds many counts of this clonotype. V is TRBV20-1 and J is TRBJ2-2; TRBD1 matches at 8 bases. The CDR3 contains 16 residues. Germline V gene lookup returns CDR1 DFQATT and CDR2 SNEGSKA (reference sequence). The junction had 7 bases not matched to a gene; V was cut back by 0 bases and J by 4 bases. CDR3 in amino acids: CSARDQRQGSTGELFF. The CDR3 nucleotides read TGCAGTGCTAGAGATCAAAGACAGGGGAGCACCGGGGAGCTGTTTTTT.

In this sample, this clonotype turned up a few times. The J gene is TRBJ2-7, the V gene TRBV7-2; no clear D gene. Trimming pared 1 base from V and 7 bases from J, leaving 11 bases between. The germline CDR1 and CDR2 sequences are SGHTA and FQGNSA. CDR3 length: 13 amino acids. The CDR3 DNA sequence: TGTGCCAGCAGCTTAGTGGGATTTCGTGAGCAGTACTTC. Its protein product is CASSLVGFREQYF.

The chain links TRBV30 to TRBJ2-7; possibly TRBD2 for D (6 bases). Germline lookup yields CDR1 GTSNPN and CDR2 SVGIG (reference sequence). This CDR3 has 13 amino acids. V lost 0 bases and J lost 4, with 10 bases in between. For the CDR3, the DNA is TGTGCCTGGAGTGTACAACTAGCTTACGAGCAGTACTTC. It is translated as CAWSVQLAYEQYF.

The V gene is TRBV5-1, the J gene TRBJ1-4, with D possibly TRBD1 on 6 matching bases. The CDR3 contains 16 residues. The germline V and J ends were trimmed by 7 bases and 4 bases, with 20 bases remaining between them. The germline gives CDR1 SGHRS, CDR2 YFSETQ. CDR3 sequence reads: CASGSTGATINEKLFF. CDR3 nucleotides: TGCGCCAGCGGTTCGACGGGGGCAACTATTAATGAAAAACTGTTTTTT.

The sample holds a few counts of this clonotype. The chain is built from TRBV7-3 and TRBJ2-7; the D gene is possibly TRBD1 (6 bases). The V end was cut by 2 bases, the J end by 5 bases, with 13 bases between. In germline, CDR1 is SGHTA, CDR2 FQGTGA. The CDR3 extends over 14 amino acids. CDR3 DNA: TGTGCCAGCAGCTTACAGGGACACTTAGACGAGCAGTACTTC. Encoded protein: CASSLQGHLDEQYF.

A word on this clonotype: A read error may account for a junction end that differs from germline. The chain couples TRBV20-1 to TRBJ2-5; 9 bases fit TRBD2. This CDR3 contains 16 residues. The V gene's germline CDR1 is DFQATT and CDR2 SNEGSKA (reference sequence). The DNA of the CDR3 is TGCAGTGCTAGTAGGCCTAGCGGGGAGGCCCAACAGACCCAGTACTTC. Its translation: CSASRPSGEAQQTQYF.

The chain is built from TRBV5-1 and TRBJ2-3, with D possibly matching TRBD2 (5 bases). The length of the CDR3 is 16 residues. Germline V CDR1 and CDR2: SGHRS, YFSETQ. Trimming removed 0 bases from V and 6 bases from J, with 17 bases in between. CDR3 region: CASSLVPDYTTDTQYF. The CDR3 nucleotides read TGCGCCAGCAGCTTGGTTCCCGACTACACCACGGATACGCAGTATTTT.

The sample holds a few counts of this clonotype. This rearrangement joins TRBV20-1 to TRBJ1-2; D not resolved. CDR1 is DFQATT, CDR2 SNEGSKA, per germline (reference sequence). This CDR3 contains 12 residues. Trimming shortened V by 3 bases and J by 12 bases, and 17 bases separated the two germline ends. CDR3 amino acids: CSARIGREMDTF. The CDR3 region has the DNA TGCAGTGCTAGGATCGGGCGGGAGATGGACACCTTC.

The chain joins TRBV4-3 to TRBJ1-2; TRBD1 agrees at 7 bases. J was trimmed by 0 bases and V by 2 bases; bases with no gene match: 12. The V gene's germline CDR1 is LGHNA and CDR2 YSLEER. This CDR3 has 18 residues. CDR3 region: CASSQSLPPGGANYGYTF. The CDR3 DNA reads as TGCGCCAGCAGCCAAAGCCTCCCCCCAGGGGGAGCTAACTATGGCTACACCTTC.

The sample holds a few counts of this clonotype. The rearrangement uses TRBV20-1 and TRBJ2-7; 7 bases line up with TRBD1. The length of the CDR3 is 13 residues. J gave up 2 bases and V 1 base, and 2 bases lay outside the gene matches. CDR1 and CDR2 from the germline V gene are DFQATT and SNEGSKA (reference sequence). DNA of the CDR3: TGCAGTGCTAGAGGGGGGACAGCCTACGAGCAGTACTTC. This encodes CSARGGTAYEQYF.

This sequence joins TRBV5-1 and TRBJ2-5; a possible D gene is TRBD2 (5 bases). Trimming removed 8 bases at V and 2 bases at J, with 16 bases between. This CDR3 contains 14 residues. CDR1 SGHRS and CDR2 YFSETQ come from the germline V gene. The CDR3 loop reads CASNGRTPQETQYF. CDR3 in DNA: TGCGCCAGTAACGGACGGACTCCTCAAGAGACCCAGTACTTC.